This TCR beta chain was sequenced for a study of a mutant IDH1 vaccine in newly diagnosed glioma (dated by TCRdb to the early 2020s). Regarding the complete study: Vaccination was initiated 4-6 weeks after radiotherapy alone, or concurrently with temozolomide cycles in the chemotherapy-containing groups. Visit V12 was the week-35 safety follow-up and visit V13 was the week-47 end of study. Peripheral blood was drawn at six visits: V03 (baseline), V05, V07, V10, V12 and V13. Prior to enrollment, patients had been given standard therapy consisting of radiotherapy alone, temozolomide alone, or radiochemotherapy with temozolomide, with the combination given to most patients. Of the 25 to 40 patients who were treated, approximately 60% were male and around 40% were female, and the mean age was roughly 40 years. For exploratory analyses, longitudinal TCRB deep sequencing was carried out in around 26 treated patients wherever samples were available. Results the study describes overall, beyond this receptor: Pseudoprogression seemed to be unrelated to changes in the top peripheral T cell clonotypes found by TCRB sequencing. It was noted by the authors that analyses of patient blood samples could not be reproduced owing to sample limitations. Vaccine-induced immune responses across multiple MHC alleles were detected in approximately 94% of patients. Selection of PBMC samples for TCRB deep sequencing was based on availability.

Library method: the immunoSEQ multiplex PCR assay. Rearranged TCR beta chain sequences were amplified using the hsTCRB Kit according to the manufacturer's protocol. An Illumina MiSeq was used to sequence the TCRB libraries. The original pipeline was this. Demultiplexing, trimming and gene mapping were performed with the kit vendor's proprietary platform. This immuneACCESS table, as held by TCRdb, lists in-frame sequences with V and J called but not all clones. Of the missing ones, under half trace to an unresolved V gene in checked studies; the others have no known cause. V, J and clone size derive from that table, while D and trimming were established from the DNA sequence. The sample table shows 30,000 to 35,000 clones, and roughly 87% are seen once. The top ten clones comprise about 2.2% of the sample. According to the study, the label for this sample's time point signals: week 47, end of study. Every vaccine dose consisted of 300 ug of a 20-mer mutant IDH1 peptide in Montanide, administered subcutaneously together with topical imiquimod. Patients were given eight vaccinations, in weeks 1, 3, 5, 7, 11, 15, 19 and 23, which matched visits V03 through V10. Donors had newly diagnosed WHO grade 3 or 4 IDH1-mutant astrocytomas with loss of nuclear ATRX. The samples were drawn from NOA16, a multicentre, single-arm, open-label phase I trial in Germany that tested a mutant IDH1 peptide vaccine in humans for the first time. Genomic DNA for TCRB sequencing was extracted from EDTA blood using the DNeasy Blood and Tissue Kit.

From a lookup of the germline V gene, CDR1 and CDR2 are MNHNS and SASEGT. The CDR3 numbers 17 residues from cysteine through phenylalanine. CDR3 DNA only is kept here, 51 bases in frame from base 1. V is trimmed back by 2 bases and J by 8 bases, and the junction contains 14 bases that no gene match accounts for. A single count supports this clone. This clone's antigen is unknown. No much larger clone is present one base from it, and per-base qualities are unavailable. This sequence originates from a man aged 35 to 55 with glioma. The sequence joins TRBV6-1 to TRBJ1-2; 10 junctional bases match TRBD1. The starting material was PBMCs, obtained from a glioma patient whose treatment included an IDH1 peptide vaccine. The CDR3 sequence is CASSEKNRGQGLWGYTF. The nucleotide sequence reads TGTGCCAGCAGTGAAAAGAATAGGGGACAGGGGTTGTGGGGCTACACCTTC.